The T cell receptor beta chain described here comes from a study of blood T cell repertoires in COVID-19. Assay used: immunoSEQ multiplex PCR; TCRdb lists only in-frame clones, some missing. In the table there are over 150,000 clones, roughly 88% of which are singletons. The receptor's source is a man in his sixties with COVID-19, enrolled during active disease. Material for sequencing was peripheral blood.

CDR3 protein: CASSTDQGGADYGYTF. DNA for the CDR3: TGTGCCAGTAGTACCGATCAAGGGGGCGCGGACTATGGCTACACCTTC. V and J are TRBV19 and TRBJ1-2, with 7 bases matching TRBD1. After removal of 4 bases from V and 3 bases from J, the junction contained 11 bases not matched to a gene. Germline values: CDR1 LNHDA, CDR2 SQIVND (reference sequence). The CDR3 has 16 amino acids.